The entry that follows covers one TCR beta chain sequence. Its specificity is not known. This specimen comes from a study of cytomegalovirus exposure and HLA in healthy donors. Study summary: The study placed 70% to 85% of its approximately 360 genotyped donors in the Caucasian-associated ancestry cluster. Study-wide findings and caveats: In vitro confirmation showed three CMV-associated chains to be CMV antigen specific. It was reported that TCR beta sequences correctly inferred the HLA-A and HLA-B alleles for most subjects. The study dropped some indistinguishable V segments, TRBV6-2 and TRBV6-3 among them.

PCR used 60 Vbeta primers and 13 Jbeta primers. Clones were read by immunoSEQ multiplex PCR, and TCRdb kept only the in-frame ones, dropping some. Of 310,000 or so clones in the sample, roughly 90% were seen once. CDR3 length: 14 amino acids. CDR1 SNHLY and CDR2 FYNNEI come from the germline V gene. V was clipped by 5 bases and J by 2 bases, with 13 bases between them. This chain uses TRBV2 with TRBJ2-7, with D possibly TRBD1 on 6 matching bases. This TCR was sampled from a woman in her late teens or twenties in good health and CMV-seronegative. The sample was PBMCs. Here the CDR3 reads CASSPLTGTYEQYF. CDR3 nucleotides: TGTGCCAGCAGTCCCTTGACAGGTACCTACGAGCAGTACTTC.